One and the same sample provided the 12 T cell receptor beta chains below, sequenced in a study of blood T cell repertoires in COVID-19. Method: immunoSEQ multiplex PCR; TCRdb's copy keeps in-frame clones and lacks some. The sample lists under 250,000 clones; about 94% were seen once. The sequencing input was peripheral blood. These receptors were obtained from a man in his 60s with COVID-19, enrolled during active disease.

This clone has just a few counts. The chain joins TRBV19 to TRBJ1-2, with TRBD1 matching over 7 bases. The CDR3 has 14 amino acids. Germline loops: CDR1 LNHDA, CDR2 SQIVND (reference sequence). V gave up 5 bases and J gave up 6 bases; unmatched junction bases: 9. CDR3 amino acids: CASSSPRQGNGYTF. The CDR3 region has the DNA TGTGCCAGTAGTTCCCCCCGACAGGGCAATGGCTACACCTTC.

The chain has TRBV9 and TRBJ1-2; D gene ambiguous. Between the trimmed V and J ends, which lost 0 bases and 4 bases, there was a span of 13 bases. The CDR3 sequence is 15 residues long. Germline V gives CDR1 SGDLS, CDR2 YYNGEE. The CDR3 reads CASSVASGQVYGYTF. The CDR3 coding sequence is TGTGCCAGCAGCGTAGCTTCTGGGCAGGTCTATGGCTACACCTTC.

The V and J genes are TRBV15 and TRBJ1-4, with D maybe TRBD1 (5 bases). In germline, CDR1 is LNHNV, CDR2 YYDKDF (reference sequence). This CDR3 contains 16 residues. Trimming took off 0 bases at V and 5 bases at J, with 13 bases between the two ends. CDR3 amino acids: CATSRDGSRENEKLFF. Written as DNA, the CDR3 is TGTGCCACCAGCAGAGATGGTAGCAGGGAAAATGAAAAACTGTTTTTT.

V and J are TRBV12-3 or TRBV12-4 and TRBJ1-1, with D hard to call. V lost 2 bases to trimming and J lost 4 bases, with 8 bases between them. This CDR3 is built from 13 residues. DNA of the CDR3: TGTGCCAGCAGTTTACTGTTCGGCACTGAAGCTTTCTTT. Translating it yields CASSLLFGTEAFF.

This chain connects TRBV6-1 to TRBJ1-6; D remains ambiguous. This CDR3 contains 14 residues. The germline gives CDR1 MNHNS, CDR2 SASEGT. V was cut by 2 bases and J by 9 bases, with 11 bases left in between. CDR3: CASSESTRGSPLHF. The CDR3 nucleotides are TGTGCCAGCAGTGAATCGACCAGAGGTTCACCCCTCCACTTT.

The V gene is TRBV5-4, the J gene TRBJ2-1, with 9 positions matching TRBD1. V lost 4 bases to trimming and J lost 8 bases; unmatched junction nucleotides: 10. The V gene's germline CDR1 is SGHNT and CDR2 YYREEE (reference sequence). The CDR3 is made up of 15 amino acids. The CDR3 loop is CASSQGTGFVYEQFF. The CDR3 nucleotides read TGTGCCAGCAGCCAGGGGACAGGGTTCGTGTATGAGCAGTTCTTC.

The rearrangement uses TRBV5-1 and TRBJ1-1; perhaps TRBD1 as D (5 bases). The CDR3 spans 17 residues. V was pared by 3 bases and J by 0 bases, with 18 bases between. Per germline, CDR1 SGHRS and CDR2 YFSETQ. CDR3 sequence: CASSYSGTILMNTEAFF. The CDR3 DNA follows: TGCGCCAGCAGCTACTCCGGGACTATCCTCATGAACACTGAAGCTTTCTTT. Variable domain in full (rest from reference TRBV5-1 and TRBJ1-1): KAGVTQTPRYLIKTRGQQVTLSCSPISGHRSVSWYQQTPGQGLQFLFEYFSETQRNKGNFPGRFSGRQFSNSRSEMNVSTLELGDSALYLCASSYSGTILMNTEAFFGQGTRLTVV.

The rearrangement links TRBV7-2 to TRBJ1-5; 7 bases map to TRBD1. Germline V gene lookup returns CDR1 SGHTA and CDR2 FQGNSA. V was clipped by 3 bases and J by 2 bases; unmatched bases: 1. The CDR3 runs 14 residues. The CDR3 nucleotides read TGTGCCAGCAGCTTGGGACAGCGCAATCAGCCCCAGCATTTT. Its protein is CASSLGQRNQPQHF.

The genes are TRBV19 and TRBJ1-1, with a weak D call TRBD1 (6 bases). With 4 bases removed from V and 0 bases from J, the gap between germline ends came to 15 bases. Germline CDR1 and CDR2: LNHDA and SQIVND (reference sequence). CDR3 length equals 16 residues. The CDR3 nucleotides read TGTGCCAGTAGTAGCGGGGGCGCCGGCCTGAACACTGAAGCTTTCTTT. This codes for CASSSGGAGLNTEAFF. The variable domain in full, with the rest retrieved from reference TRBV19 and TRBJ1-1, is DGGITQSPKYLFRKEGQNVTLSCEQNLNHDAMYWYRQDPGQGLRLIYYSQIVNDFQKGDIAEGYSVSREKKESFPLTVTSAQKNPTAFYLCASSSGGAGLNTEAFFGQGTRLTVV.

CDR3 sequence: CSVWSGSAQYF. CDR3 DNA sequence: TGCAGCGTTTGGAGCGGGAGTGCGCAGTATTTT. V gene TRBV29-1 combines with J gene TRBJ2-3; 8 bases agree with TRBD2. CDR3 length equals 11 residues. Unmatched junction bases numbered 5, after V lost 5 bases and J lost 10 bases. Germline lookup yields CDR1 SQVTM and CDR2 ANQGSEA.

This clone was detected ten times or more. The rearrangement joins TRBV19 to TRBJ1-2; 8 bases agree with TRBD1. With 7 bases clipped from V and 2 bases from J, the junction kept 9 bases outside the gene matches. The germline V gene has CDR1 LNHDA and CDR2 SQIVND (reference sequence). The CDR3 runs 15 residues. The CDR3 loop reads CASTTRDRGNYGYTF. CDR3 bases: TGTGCCAGTACCACCCGAGACAGGGGAAACTATGGCTACACCTTC.

The chain carries TRBV3-1 (or the pseudogene TRBV3-2) and TRBJ2-2; 9 bases match TRBD1. There are 19 residues in the CDR3. The germline V gene encodes CDR1 LGHDT and CDR2 YNNKEL (reference sequence). The junction had 16 bases not matched to a gene; V was cut back by 2 bases and J by 6 bases. As DNA, the CDR3 is TGTGCCAGCAGCCAACCAGATCCCCTCTTCGGGACAGGGCCCGGGGAGCTGTTTTTT. Translating gives CASSQPDPLFGTGPGELFF.